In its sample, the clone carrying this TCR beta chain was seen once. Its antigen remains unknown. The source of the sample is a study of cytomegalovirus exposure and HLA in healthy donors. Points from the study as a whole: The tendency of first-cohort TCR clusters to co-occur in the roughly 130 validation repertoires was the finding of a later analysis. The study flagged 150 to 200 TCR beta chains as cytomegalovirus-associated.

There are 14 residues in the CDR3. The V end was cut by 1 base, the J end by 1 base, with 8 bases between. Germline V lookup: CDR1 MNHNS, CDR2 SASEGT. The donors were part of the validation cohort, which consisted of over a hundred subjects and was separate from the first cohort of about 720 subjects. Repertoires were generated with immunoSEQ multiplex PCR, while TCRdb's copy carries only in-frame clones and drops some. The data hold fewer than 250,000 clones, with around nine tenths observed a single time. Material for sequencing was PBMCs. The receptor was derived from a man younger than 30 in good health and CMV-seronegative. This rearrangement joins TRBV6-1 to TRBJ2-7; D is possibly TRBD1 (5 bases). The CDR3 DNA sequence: TGTGCCAGCAGTGAAGGGGGCGCATCCTACGAGCAGTACTTC. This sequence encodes CASSEGGASYEQYF.